A single sample is the source of the 18 T cell receptor beta chains below, sequenced in a study of cytomegalovirus exposure and HLA in healthy donors. It was with 60 Vbeta and 13 Jbeta primers that the PCR ran. Assay used: immunoSEQ multiplex PCR; TCRdb lists only in-frame clones, some missing. This table holds under 200,000 clones, about 85% found once. The sequenced sample was PBMCs. The receptors here all came from a woman aged 45-65 years in good health and CMV-seropositive.

The V and J genes are TRBV29-1 and TRBJ2-5; 9 bases are shared with TRBD1. The CDR3 consists of 14 residues. The germline CDR1 and CDR2 sequences are SQVTM and ANQGSEA. V lost 5 bases, J lost 5 bases, and 9 bases stayed unmatched. The CDR3 is CSVLLGTGSETQYF. CDR3 in DNA: TGCAGCGTTCTCCTCGGGACAGGGTCGGAGACCCAGTACTTC.

The chain combines TRBV5-4 with TRBJ2-7; 14 positions match TRBD2. The V gene's germline CDR1 is SGHNT and CDR2 YYREEE (reference sequence). CDR3 length: 15 amino acids. After removal of 5 bases from V and 7 bases from J, the junction contained 8 bases not matched to a gene. This chain's CDR3 is CASSPGTSGGREQYF. The CDR3, as DNA: TGTGCCAGCAGTCCCGGGACTAGCGGGGGCCGTGAGCAGTACTTC.

This clone was seen a single time. The CDR3 DNA is TGTGCCAGCAGCCAAGAATCACAGAAATCTAACTATGGCTACACCTTC. It yields the protein CASSQESQKSNYGYTF. The chain combines TRBV4-2 with TRBJ1-2; D unresolved. This CDR3 spans 16 amino acids. Trimming removed 0 bases at V and 0 bases at J, with 11 bases between. Germline V CDR1 and CDR2: LGHNA, YNFKEQ.

The CDR3 here is CASSVLPGQDEAFF. The CDR3 DNA reads as TGTGCCAGCAGCGTCCTACCGGGACAAGATGAAGCTTTCTTT. The J gene is TRBJ1-1, the V gene TRBV7-9, with D possibly being TRBD1 (6 bases). Germline CDR1 and CDR2: SEHNR and FQNEAQ (reference sequence). The ends were cut back, 5 bases at V and 7 bases at J, with 17 bases in the middle. The CDR3 runs to 14 residues.

The chain carries TRBV11-2 and TRBJ1-1, with D unresolved. Germline V CDR1 and CDR2: SGHAT, FQNNGV. CDR3 size: 13 residues. Trimming removed 1 base from V and 1 base from J, with 4 bases in between. Here the CDR3 reads CASSLGENTEAFF. CDR3 DNA: TGTGCCAGCAGCTTAGGAGAGAACACTGAAGCTTTCTTT. Variable domain in full (rest from reference TRBV11-2 and TRBJ1-1): EAGVAQSPRYKIIEKRQSVAFWCNPISGHATLYWYQQILGQGPKLLIQFQNNGVVDDSQLPKDRFSAERLKGVDSTLKIQPAKLEDSAVYLCASSLGENTEAFFGQGTRLTVV.

The chain has TRBV29-1 and TRBJ1-2, with D possibly TRBD1 on 5 matching bases. This CDR3 contains 14 residues. The V gene's germline CDR1 is SQVTM and CDR2 ANQGSEA. V shed 6 bases and J shed 2 bases, with 16 bases lying between them. This chain's CDR3 is CSVAGRGLNYGYTF. The CDR3 bases are TGCAGCGTCGCTGGACGGGGGTTAAACTATGGCTACACCTTC.

The chain uses TRBV9 and TRBJ1-6; weak D call: TRBD1 (6 bases). Deletions cut 0 bases from V and 7 bases from J, with 11 bases between. Germline loops: CDR1 SGDLS, CDR2 YYNGEE. The CDR3 loop spans 15 amino acids. The CDR3 loop is CASSVDRVENSPLHF. For the CDR3, the DNA is TGTGCCAGCAGCGTAGACAGGGTAGAAAATTCACCCCTCCACTTT.

V usage is TRBV6-5 and J usage is TRBJ1-1, with a weak D call TRBD1 (6 bases). This CDR3 comprises 14 residues. The V end was cut by 4 bases, the J end by 0 bases, with 9 bases between. Per the germline V gene, CDR1 is MNHEY and CDR2 is SVGAGI. CDR3 loop: CASSSQGMNTEAFF. The CDR3 DNA sequence: TGTGCCAGCAGTTCCCAGGGGATGAACACTGAAGCTTTCTTT.

The chain recombines TRBV4-3 with TRBJ2-1; 8 positions agree with TRBD2. The CDR3 has 14 residues. Germline assignment: CDR1 LGHNA and CDR2 YSLEER. V was pared by 1 base and J by 6 bases, with 2 bases of the junction left unmatched. Written as DNA, the CDR3 is TGCGCCAGCAGCCAAGTTCTAGCGGGCAATGAGCAGTTCTTC. Encoded protein: CASSQVLAGNEQFF.

The gene calls are TRBV9 and TRBJ2-3, with D unclear. V dropped 0 bases and J dropped 2 bases, with 13 bases sitting between them. CDR3 length: 16 residues. CDR1 is SGDLS, CDR2 YYNGEE, per germline. CDR3 loop: CASSVGGSLNTDTQYF. CDR3 nucleotides: TGTGCCAGCAGCGTAGGAGGTAGTCTCAACACAGATACGCAGTATTTT.

The chain couples TRBV19 to TRBJ2-5, with unresolved D. This CDR3 is 12 amino acids long. Per the germline V gene, CDR1 is LNHDA and CDR2 is SQIVND (reference sequence). Trimming cost V 3 bases and J 2 bases, with 4 bases left between them. The CDR3 sequence: CASSIGQETQYF. CDR3 sequence (DNA): TGTGCCAGTAGTATCGGGCAAGAGACCCAGTACTTC.

This clone was recorded only once. The V call is TRBV6-5, the J call TRBJ1-4, with 7 nucleotides matching TRBD1. There are 14 residues in the CDR3. The trim removed 6 bases at V and 11 bases at J, leaving 12 bases unmatched. Germline assignment: CDR1 MNHEY and CDR2 SVGAGI. CDR3 region: CASSNGQEGFKLFF. The DNA of the CDR3 is TGTGCCAGCAGCAACGGACAGGAAGGGTTTAAACTGTTTTTT.

The rearrangement joins TRBV29-1 to TRBJ1-1, with D possibly matching TRBD1 (5 bases). Trimming pared 4 bases from V and 1 base from J, leaving 10 bases between. The CDR3 is 13 amino acids. The germline gives CDR1 SQVTM, CDR2 ANQGSEA. CDR3 bases: TGCAGCGTTGGAAGGGGTGGGAACACTGAAGCTTTCTTT. This encodes CSVGRGGNTEAFF.

The J gene is TRBJ1-1, the V gene TRBV10-3; D might be TRBD1 (5 bases). Germline CDR1 reads ENHRY; CDR2 reads SYGVKD. The V end lost 6 bases, the J end lost 7 bases, and 15 bases lay between the germline ends. The CDR3 runs 13 residues. The CDR3: CAIRSFQGYEAFF. The CDR3 DNA sequence: TGTGCCATCAGGTCTTTCCAGGGCTATGAAGCTTTCTTT.

This clone was counted a few times. This chain uses TRBV30 with TRBJ1-5; TRBD1 agrees at 10 bases. CDR3 length equals 14 residues. Looked up from germline, CDR1 is GTSNPN and CDR2 is SVGIG (reference sequence). Germline trimming cut 4 bases from V and 5 bases from J; bases unmatched to any gene: 5. The CDR3 region has the DNA TGTGCCTGGAACCCGGGACAGGGGCATCAGCCCCAGCATTTT. Translation gives CAWNPGQGHQPQHF.

The rearrangement links TRBV18 to TRBJ2-3; TRBD1 matches at 7 bases. The CDR3 contains 14 residues. The trim removed 3 bases at V and 3 bases at J, leaving 3 bases unmatched. The V gene's germline CDR1 is KGHSH and CDR2 LQKENI. The CDR3 region has the DNA TGTGCCAGCTCACCCGAGACAGGGACAGATACGCAGTATTTT. Protein: CASSPETGTDTQYF.

V usage is TRBV4-2 and J usage is TRBJ2-3; TRBD2 agrees at 10 bases. The junction had 1 base not matched to a gene; V was cut back by 0 bases and J by 1 base. The CDR3 is made up of 16 amino acids. Germline loops: CDR1 LGHNA, CDR2 YNFKEQ. CDR3 residues: CASSQDGTSGTDTQYF. The DNA for the CDR3 is TGTGCCAGCAGCCAAGACGGGACTAGCGGCACAGATACGCAGTATTTT.

With respect to this clone: Distinct nucleotide sequences in the sample also encode this CDR3. CDR3: CASSLYPGDGYTF. The CDR3 DNA follows: TGCGCCAGCAGCTTGTACCCAGGGGATGGCTACACCTTC. This sequence joins TRBV5-1 and TRBJ1-2; weak D call: TRBD1 (6 bases). The CDR3 is 13 residues long. Trimming removed 1 base from V and 6 bases from J, with 10 bases in between. Looked up from germline, CDR1 is SGHRS and CDR2 is YFSETQ.